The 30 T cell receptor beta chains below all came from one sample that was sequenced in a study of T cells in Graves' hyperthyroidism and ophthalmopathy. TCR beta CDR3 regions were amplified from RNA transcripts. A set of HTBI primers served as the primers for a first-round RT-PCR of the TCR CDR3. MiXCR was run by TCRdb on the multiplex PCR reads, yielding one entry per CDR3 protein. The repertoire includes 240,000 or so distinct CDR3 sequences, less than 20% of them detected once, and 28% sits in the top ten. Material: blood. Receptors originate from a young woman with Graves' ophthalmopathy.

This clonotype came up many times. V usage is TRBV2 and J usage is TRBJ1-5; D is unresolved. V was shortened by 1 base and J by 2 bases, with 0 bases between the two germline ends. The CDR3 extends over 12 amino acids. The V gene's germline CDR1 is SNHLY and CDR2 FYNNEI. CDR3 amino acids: CASSEGNQPQHF. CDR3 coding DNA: TGTGCCAGCAGTGAAGGCAATCAGCCCCAGCATTTT.

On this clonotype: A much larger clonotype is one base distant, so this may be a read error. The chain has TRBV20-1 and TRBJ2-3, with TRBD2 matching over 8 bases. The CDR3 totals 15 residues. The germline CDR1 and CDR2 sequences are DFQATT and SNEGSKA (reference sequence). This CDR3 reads CSASSLAASTDAQYF. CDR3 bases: TGCAGTGCTAGCTCACTAGCGGCAAGCACAGATGCGCAGTATTTT.

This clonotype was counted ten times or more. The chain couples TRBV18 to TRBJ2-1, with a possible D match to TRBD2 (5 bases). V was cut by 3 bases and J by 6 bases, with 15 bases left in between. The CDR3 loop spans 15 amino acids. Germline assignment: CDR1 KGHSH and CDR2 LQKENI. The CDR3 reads CASSPGLAGVNEQFF. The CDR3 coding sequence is TGTGCCAGCTCACCTGGTCTTGCGGGTGTCAATGAGCAGTTCTTC.

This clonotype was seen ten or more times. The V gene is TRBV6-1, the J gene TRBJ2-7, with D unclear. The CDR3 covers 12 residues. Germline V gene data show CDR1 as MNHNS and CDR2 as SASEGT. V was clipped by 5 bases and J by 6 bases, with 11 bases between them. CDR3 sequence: CASSTVLSEQYF. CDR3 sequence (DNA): TGTGCCAGCAGTACAGTATTAAGCGAGCAGTACTTC.

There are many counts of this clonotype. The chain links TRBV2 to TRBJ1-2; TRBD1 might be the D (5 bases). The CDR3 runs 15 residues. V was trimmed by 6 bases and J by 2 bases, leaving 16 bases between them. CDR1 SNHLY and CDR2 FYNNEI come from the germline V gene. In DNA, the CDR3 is TGTGCCAGCAGGCGGACAATTAGTGGGAACTATGGCTACACCTTC. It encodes CASRRTISGNYGYTF.

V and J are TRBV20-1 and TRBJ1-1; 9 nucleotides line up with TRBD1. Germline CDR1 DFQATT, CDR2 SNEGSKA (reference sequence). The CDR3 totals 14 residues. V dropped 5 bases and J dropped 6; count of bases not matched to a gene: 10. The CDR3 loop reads CSAASGTGLPEAFF. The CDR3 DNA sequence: TGCAGTGCTGCCTCCGGGACAGGGTTACCTGAAGCTTTCTTT.

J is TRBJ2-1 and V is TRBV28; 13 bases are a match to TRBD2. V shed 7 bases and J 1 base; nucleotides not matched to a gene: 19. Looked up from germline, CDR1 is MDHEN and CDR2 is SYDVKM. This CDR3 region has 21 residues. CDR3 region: CASNPTVRTSGGSFSYNEQFF. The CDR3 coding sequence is TGTGCCAGCAACCCAACGGTGAGGACTAGCGGGGGTTCCTTTTCCTACAATGAGCAGTTCTTC. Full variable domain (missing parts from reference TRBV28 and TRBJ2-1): DVKVTQSSRYLVKRTGEKVFLECVQDMDHENMFWYRQDPGLGLRLIYFSYDVKMKEKGDIPEGYSVSREKKERFSLILESASTNQTSMYLCASNPTVRTSGGSFSYNEQFFGPGTRLTVL.

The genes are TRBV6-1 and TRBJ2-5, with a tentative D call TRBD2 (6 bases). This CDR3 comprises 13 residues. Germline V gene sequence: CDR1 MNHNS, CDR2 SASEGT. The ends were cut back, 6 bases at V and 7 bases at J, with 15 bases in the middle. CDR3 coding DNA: TGTGCCAGCAGCCAGCGGGCCGACTTGACCCAGTACTTC. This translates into CASSQRADLTQYF.

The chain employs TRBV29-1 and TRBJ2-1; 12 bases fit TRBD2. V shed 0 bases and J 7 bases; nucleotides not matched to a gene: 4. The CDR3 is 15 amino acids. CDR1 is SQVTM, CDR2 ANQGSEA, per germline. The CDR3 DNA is TGCAGCGTTGAAGATCGGGGGACTAGCGGGAATGAGCAGTTCTTC. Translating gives CSVEDRGTSGNEQFF.

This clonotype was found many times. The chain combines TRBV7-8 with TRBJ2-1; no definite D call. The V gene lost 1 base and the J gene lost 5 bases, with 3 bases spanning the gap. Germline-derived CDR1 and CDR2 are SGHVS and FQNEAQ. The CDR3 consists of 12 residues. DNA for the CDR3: TGTGCCAGCAGCTTAGAAAACAATGAGCAGTTCTTC. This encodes CASSLENNEQFF.

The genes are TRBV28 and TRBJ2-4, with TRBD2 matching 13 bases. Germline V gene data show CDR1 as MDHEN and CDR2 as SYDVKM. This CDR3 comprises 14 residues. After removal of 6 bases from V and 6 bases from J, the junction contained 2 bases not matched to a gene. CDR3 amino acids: CASSRTSGRNIQYF. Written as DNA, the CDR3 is TGTGCCAGCAGCCGGACTAGCGGGAGAAACATTCAGTACTTC.

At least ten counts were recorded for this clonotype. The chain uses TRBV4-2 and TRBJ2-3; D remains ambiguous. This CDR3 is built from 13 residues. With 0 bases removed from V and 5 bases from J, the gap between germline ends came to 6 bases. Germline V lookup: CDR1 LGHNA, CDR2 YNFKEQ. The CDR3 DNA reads TGTGCCAGCAGCCAAGATCGTTTAGATACGCAGTATTTT. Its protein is CASSQDRLDTQYF.

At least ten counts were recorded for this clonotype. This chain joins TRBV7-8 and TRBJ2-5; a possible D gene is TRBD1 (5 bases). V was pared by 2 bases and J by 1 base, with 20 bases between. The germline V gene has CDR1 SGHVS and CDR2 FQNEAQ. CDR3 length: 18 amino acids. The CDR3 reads CASSLLRGSRVSQETQYF. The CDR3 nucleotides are TGTGCCAGCAGCTTATTAAGGGGCTCACGGGTTAGCCAAGAGACCCAGTACTTC.

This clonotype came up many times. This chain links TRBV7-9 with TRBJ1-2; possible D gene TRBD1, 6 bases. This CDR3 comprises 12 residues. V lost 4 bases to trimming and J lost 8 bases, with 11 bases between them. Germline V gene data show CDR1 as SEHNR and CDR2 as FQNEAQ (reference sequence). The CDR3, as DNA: TGTGCCAGCAGCTCCAGGGGCGCAGGCTACACCTTC. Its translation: CASSSRGAGYTF.

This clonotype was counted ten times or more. CDR3: CASSLLQGAGDQYF. DNA of the CDR3: TGTGCCAGCAGCTTATTACAGGGGGCGGGTGACCAGTACTTC. The V and J genes are TRBV11-2 and TRBJ2-5, with 9 bases lining up with TRBD1. Germline loops: CDR1 SGHAT, CDR2 FQNNGV. The CDR3 sequence is 14 residues long. With V trimmed by 2 bases and J by 10 bases, 8 bases remained unmatched.

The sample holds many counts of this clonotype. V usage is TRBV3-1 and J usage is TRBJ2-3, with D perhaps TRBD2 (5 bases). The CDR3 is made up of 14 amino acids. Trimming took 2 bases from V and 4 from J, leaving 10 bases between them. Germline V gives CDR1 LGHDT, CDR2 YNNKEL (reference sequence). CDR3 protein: CASSQTSRADTQYF. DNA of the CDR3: TGTGCCAGCAGCCAAACTAGTCGCGCAGATACGCAGTATTTT.

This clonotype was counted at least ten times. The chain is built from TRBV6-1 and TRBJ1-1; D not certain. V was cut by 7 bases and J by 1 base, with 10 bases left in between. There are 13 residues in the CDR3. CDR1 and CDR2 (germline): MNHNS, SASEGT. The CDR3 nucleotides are TGTGCCAGCAAGGAAAAGTCGAACACTGAAGCTTTCTTT. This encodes CASKEKSNTEAFF.

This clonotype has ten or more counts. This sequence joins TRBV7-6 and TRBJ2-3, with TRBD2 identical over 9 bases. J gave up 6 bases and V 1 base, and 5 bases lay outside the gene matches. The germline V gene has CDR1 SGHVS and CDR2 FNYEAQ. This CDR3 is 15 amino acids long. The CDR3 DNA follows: TGTGCCAGCAGCTTAGGAGCGGGAGGTTGGGATACGCAGTATTTT. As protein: CASSLGAGGWDTQYF.

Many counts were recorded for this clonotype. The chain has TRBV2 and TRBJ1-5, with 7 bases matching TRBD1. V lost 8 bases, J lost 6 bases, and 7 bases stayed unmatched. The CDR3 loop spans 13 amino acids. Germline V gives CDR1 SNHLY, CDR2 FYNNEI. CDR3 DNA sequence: TGTGCCAGCGGAGACAGGGAAGGTCAGCCCCAGCATTTT. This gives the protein CASGDREGQPQHF.

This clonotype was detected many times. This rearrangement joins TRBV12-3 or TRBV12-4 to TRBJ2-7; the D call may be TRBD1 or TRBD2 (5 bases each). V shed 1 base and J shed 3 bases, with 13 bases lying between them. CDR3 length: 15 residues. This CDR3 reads CASSLDGTAFYEQYF. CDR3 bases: TGTGCCAGCAGTTTAGACGGGACGGCCTTCTACGAGCAGTACTTC.

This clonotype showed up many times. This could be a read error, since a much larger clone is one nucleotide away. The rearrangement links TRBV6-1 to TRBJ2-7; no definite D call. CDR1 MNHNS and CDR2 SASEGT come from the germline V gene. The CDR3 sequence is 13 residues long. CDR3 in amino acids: CAGSDQLSYEQYF. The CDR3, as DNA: TGTGCCGGCAGTGATCAGCTCTCCTACGAGCAGTACTTC.

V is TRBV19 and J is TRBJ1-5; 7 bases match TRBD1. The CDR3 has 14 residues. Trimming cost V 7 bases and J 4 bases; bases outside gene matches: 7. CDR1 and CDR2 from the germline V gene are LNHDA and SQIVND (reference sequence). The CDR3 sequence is CASTPTGVNQPQHF. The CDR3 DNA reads TGTGCCAGTACCCCTACAGGGGTTAATCAGCCCCAGCATTTT.

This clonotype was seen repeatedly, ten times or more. The CDR3 coding sequence is TGTGCCAGCAGCTTGGAATGGGGCTTGTACAATGAGCAGTTCTTC. Translating gives CASSLEWGLYNEQFF. This chain links TRBV5-5 with TRBJ2-1; the D gene is possibly TRBD1 (5 bases). Germline V gene data show CDR1 as SGHKS and CDR2 as YYEKEE (reference sequence). The CDR3 runs to 15 residues. V lost 0 bases and J 4 bases, leaving 11 bases between the germline ends. Complete variable domain (other parts from reference TRBV5-5 and TRBJ2-1): DAGVTQSPTHLIKTRGQQVTLRCSPISGHKSVSWYQQVLGQGPQFIFQYYEKEERGRGNFPDRFSARQFPNYSSELNVNALLLGDSALYLCASSLEWGLYNEQFFGPGTRLTVL.

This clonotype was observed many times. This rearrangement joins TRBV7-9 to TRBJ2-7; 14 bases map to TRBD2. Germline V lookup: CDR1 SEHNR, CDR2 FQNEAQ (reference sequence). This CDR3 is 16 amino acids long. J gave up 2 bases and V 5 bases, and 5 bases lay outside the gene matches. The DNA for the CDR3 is TGTGCCAGCAGCCCGGGACTAGCGGGGGTAACCTACGAGCAGTACTTC. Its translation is CASSPGLAGVTYEQYF.

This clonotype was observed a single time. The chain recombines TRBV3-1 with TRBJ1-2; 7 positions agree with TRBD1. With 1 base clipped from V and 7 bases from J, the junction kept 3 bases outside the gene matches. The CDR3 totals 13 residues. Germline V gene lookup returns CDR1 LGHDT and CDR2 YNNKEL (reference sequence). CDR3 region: CASSQGDSLGYTF. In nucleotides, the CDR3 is TGTGCCAGCAGCCAAGGGGACAGTCTTGGCTACACCTTC.

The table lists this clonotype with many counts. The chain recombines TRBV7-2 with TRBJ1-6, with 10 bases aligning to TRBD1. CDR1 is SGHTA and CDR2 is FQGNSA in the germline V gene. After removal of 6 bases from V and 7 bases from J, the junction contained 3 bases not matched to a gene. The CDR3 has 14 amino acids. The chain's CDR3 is CASRGTGVNSPLHF. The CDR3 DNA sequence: TGTGCCAGCAGGGGGACAGGGGTAAATTCACCCCTCCACTTT.

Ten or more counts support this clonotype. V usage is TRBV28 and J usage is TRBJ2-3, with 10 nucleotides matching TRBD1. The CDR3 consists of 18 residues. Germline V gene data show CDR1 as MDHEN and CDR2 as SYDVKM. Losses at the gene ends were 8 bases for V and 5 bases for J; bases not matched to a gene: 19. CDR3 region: CASYPHWDRGRRRDTQYF. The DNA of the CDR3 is TGTGCCAGCTACCCGCATTGGGACAGGGGACGACGGAGAGATACGCAGTATTTT. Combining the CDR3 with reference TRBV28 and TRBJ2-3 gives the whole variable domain DVKVTQSSRYLVKRTGEKVFLECVQDMDHENMFWYRQDPGLGLRLIYFSYDVKMKEKGDIPEGYSVSREKKERFSLILESASTNQTSMYLCASYPHWDRGRRRDTQYFGPGTRLTVL.

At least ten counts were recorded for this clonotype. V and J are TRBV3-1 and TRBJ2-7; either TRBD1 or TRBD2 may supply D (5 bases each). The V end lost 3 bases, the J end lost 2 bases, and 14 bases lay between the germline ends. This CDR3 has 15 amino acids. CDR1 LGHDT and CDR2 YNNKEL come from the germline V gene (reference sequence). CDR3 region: CASSQAPGPTYEQYF. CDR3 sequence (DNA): TGTGCCAGCAGCCAGGCCCCGGGACCGACCTACGAGCAGTACTTC.

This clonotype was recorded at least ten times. The CDR3 spells CASSLTPTGTGELFF. In DNA form, the CDR3 reads TGTGCCAGCAGTTTAACCCCCACGGGTACCGGGGAGCTGTTTTTT. The chain is built from TRBV28 and TRBJ2-2; D gene uncertain. Germline loops: CDR1 MDHEN, CDR2 SYDVKM. The CDR3 extends over 15 amino acids. Between the trimmed V and J ends, which lost 2 bases and 5 bases, there was a span of 12 bases.

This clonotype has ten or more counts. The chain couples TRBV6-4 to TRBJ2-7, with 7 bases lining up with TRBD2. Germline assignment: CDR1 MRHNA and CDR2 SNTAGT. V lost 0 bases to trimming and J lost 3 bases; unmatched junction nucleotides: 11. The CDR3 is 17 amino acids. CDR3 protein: CASSDSIRRERYYEQYF. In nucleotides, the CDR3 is TGTGCCAGCAGTGACTCAATTAGGCGGGAGAGGTACTACGAGCAGTACTTC.